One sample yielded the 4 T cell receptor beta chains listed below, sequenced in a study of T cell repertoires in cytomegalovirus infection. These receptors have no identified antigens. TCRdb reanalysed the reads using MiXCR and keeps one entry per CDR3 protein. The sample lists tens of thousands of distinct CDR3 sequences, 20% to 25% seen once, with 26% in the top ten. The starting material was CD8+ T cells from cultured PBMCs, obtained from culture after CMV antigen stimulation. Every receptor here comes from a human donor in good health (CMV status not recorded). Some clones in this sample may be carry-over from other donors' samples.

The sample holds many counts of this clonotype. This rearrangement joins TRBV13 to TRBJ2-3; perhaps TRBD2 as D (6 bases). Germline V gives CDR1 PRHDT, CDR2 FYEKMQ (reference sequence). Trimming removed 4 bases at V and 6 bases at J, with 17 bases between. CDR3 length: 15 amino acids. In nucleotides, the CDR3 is TGTGCCAGCAGCTCGAACCTAGCGTTAGGGGATACGCAGTATTTT. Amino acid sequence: CASSSNLALGDTQYF.

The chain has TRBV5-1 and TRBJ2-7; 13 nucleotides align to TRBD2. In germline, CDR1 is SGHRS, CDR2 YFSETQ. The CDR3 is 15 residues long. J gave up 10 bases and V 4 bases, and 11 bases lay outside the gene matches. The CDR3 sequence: CASSRGGLAGDLQYF. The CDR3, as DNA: TGCGCCAGCAGCCGAGGTGGACTAGCGGGAGACCTACAGTACTTC.

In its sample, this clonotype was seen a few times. CDR3 nucleotides: TGCGCCAGCAGCCAAGACGAGACCCCATCCTACAATGAGCAGTTCTTC. Protein sequence: CASSQDETPSYNEQFF. This chain links TRBV4-3 with TRBJ2-1; D unclear. The CDR3 is 16 amino acids. Trimming took off 0 bases at V and 1 base at J, with 10 bases between the two ends. CDR1 LGHNA and CDR2 YSLEER come from the germline V gene.

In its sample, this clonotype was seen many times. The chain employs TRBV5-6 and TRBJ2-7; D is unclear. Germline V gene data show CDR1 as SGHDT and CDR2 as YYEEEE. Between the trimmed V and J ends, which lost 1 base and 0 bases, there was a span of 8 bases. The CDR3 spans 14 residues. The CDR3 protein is CASSLTWGSYEQYF. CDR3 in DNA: TGTGCCAGCAGCTTGACATGGGGCTCCTACGAGCAGTACTTC. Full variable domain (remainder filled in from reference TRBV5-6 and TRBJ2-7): DAGVTQSPTHLIKTRGQQVTLRCSPKSGHDTVSWYQQALGQGPQFIFQYYEEEERQRGNFPDRFSGHQFPNYSSELNVNALLLGDSALYLCASSLTWGSYEQYFGPGTRLTVT.